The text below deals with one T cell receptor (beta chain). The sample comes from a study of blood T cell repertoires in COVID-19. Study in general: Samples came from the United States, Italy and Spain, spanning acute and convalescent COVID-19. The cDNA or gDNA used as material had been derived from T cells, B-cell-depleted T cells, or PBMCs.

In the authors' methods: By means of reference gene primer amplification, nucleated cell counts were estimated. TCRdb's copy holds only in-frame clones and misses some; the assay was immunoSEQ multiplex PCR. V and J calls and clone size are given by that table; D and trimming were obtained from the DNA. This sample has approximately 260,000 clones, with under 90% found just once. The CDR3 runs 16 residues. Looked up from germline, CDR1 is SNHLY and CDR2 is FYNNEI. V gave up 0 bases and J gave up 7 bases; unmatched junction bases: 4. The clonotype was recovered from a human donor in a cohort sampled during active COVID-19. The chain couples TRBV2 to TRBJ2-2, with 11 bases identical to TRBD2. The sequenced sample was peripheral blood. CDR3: CASSEARGLAVGELFF. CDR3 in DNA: TGTGCCAGCAGTGAAGCGAGGGGACTAGCGGTCGGGGAGCTGTTTTTT. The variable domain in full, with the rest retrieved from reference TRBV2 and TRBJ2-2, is EPEVTQTPSHQVTQMGQEVILRCVPISNHLYFYWYRQILGQKVEFLVSFYNNEISEKSEIFDDQFSVERPDGSNFTLKIRSTKLEDSAMYFCASSEARGLAVGELFFGEGSRLTVL.